Below, 14 T cell receptor beta chains from the same sample are listed, as sequenced in a study of siplizumab effects on memory and regulatory T cells (dated by TCRdb to about 2019). Libraries were made using the immunoSEQ multiplex PCR assay. TCRdb retrieved this table from immuneACCESS and kept in-frame rearrangements only. Not all clones are present; in checked studies, unresolved V genes account for under half, and no reason is known for the remainder. For this sample there are roughly 68,000 clones; 75% to 90% appear just once. The ten largest account for roughly 3.8% of the sample. Sample: memory CD4+ T cells sorted from blood. The meaning of the sample's cell subset or site label: unstimulated CD4+ memory T cells. The receptor set was obtained from a human donor in good health.

The CDR3 loop is CASSLQAQETQYF. The DNA for the CDR3 is TGTGCCAGCAGCTTACAAGCACAAGAGACCCAGTACTTC. The chain carries TRBV11-3 and TRBJ2-5; D call uncertain. V was pared by 2 bases and J by 2 bases, with 6 bases between. The CDR3 sequence is 13 residues long. Germline values: CDR1 SGHNT, CDR2 YENEEA.

This clone was observed a few times. The chain links TRBV6-6 to TRBJ1-2, with D maybe TRBD1 (5 bases). V was cut by 4 bases and J by 3 bases, with 15 bases left in between. Germline V gene data show CDR1 as MNHNY and CDR2 as SVGAGI (reference sequence). This CDR3 region has 15 residues. The CDR3 DNA sequence: TGTGCCAGCAGTTCCGGGGACGCCCGATACTATGGCTACACCTTC. This codes for CASSSGDARYYGYTF.

This clone was observed a single time. The rearrangement links TRBV19 to TRBJ2-5; 8 bases line up with TRBD1. In germline, CDR1 is LNHDA, CDR2 SQIVND (reference sequence). With 4 bases clipped from V and 1 base from J, the junction kept 2 bases outside the gene matches. This CDR3 spans 14 amino acids. The CDR3 here is CASSKGTGQETQYF. Here the CDR3 DNA reads TGTGCCAGTAGTAAAGGGACAGGCCAAGAGACCCAGTACTTC.

The rearrangement joins TRBV7-3 to TRBJ2-1; D is ambiguous. Germline CDR1 and CDR2: SGHTA and FQGTGA. Trimming removed 2 bases at V and 1 base at J, with 9 bases between. CDR3 length equals 15 residues. The DNA of the CDR3 is TGTGCCAGCAGCTTAGGACGGATGTCCTACAATGAGCAGTTCTTC. This gives the protein CASSLGRMSYNEQFF.

This chain links TRBV19 with TRBJ2-1; a weak D match, TRBD1 (6 bases). CDR3 length: 12 residues. CDR1 is LNHDA and CDR2 is SQIVND in the germline V gene (reference sequence). Trimming pared 4 bases from V and 15 bases from J, leaving 16 bases between. In nucleotides, the CDR3 is TGTGCCAGTAGTACCACAGGGTGGAAGACGTTCTTC. It codes for CASSTTGWKTFF.

V usage is TRBV10-3 and J usage is TRBJ2-7; 10 nucleotides line up with TRBD2. Per the germline V gene, CDR1 is ENHRY and CDR2 is SYGVKD. The junction had 8 bases not matched to a gene; V was cut back by 3 bases and J by 0 bases. The CDR3 is 17 amino acids. The DNA of the CDR3 is TGTGCCATCAGTGAAAGTCTAGCGGGGGAGAGCTCCTACGAGCAGTACTTC. Translation: CAISESLAGESSYEQYF.

This clone has more than one count but fewer than ten. The chain uses TRBV5-1 and TRBJ2-7, with D unclear. Germline V CDR1 and CDR2: SGHRS, YFSETQ. The CDR3 runs to 13 residues. Trimming removed 7 bases from V and 4 bases from J, with 15 bases in between. The CDR3 protein is CASDVKRNYEQYF. CDR3 sequence (DNA): TGCGCCAGCGACGTCAAGAGGAATTACGAGCAGTACTTC. Complete variable domain (other parts from reference TRBV5-1 and TRBJ2-7): KAGVTQTPRYLIKTRGQQVTLSCSPISGHRSVSWYQQTPGQGLQFLFEYFSETQRNKGNFPGRFSGRQFSNSRSEMNVSTLELGDSALYLCASDVKRNYEQYFGPGTRLTVT.

The V and J genes are TRBV11-2 and TRBJ2-6, with 7 bases matching TRBD2. The V segment lost 5 bases and the J segment 3 bases; nucleotides outside the gene matches: 4. The CDR3 has 15 residues. Germline CDR1 and CDR2: SGHAT and FQNNGV. The CDR3 DNA follows: TGTGCCAGCAGCGTCTCTAGCGGTGGGGCCAACGTCCTGACTTTC. It encodes CASSVSSGGANVLTF.

The DNA of the CDR3 is TGTGCCACCAACCAGGACAGGATCGCTGGCTACACCTTC. Protein: CATNQDRIAGYTF. V gene TRBV15 combines with J gene TRBJ1-2, with 7 bases fitting TRBD1. Germline V CDR1 and CDR2: LNHNV, YYDKDF (reference sequence). Germline trimming cut 7 bases from V and 7 bases from J; bases unmatched to any gene: 9. The CDR3 extends over 13 amino acids.

The V and J genes are TRBV11-1 and TRBJ1-4; D possibly corresponds to TRBD1 (5 bases). Per germline, CDR1 SGHAT and CDR2 FQDESV (reference sequence). Trimming removed 5 bases at V and 4 bases at J, with 11 bases between. This CDR3 spans 14 amino acids. The CDR3 sequence: CASSTGQGNEKLFF. CDR3 coding DNA: TGTGCCAGCAGCACGGGGCAGGGTAATGAAAAACTGTTTTTT. Full variable domain (remainder filled in from reference TRBV11-1 and TRBJ1-4): EAEVAQSPRYKITEKSQAVAFWCDPISGHATLYWYRQILGQGPELLVQFQDESVVDDSQLPKDRFSAERLKGVDSTLKIQPAELGDSAMYLCASSTGQGNEKLFFGSGTQLSVL.

The table lists this clone with a count of one. The chain employs TRBV5-4 and TRBJ2-7, with 9 bases lining up with TRBD2. Losses at the gene ends were 2 bases for V and 0 bases for J; bases not matched to a gene: 9. This CDR3 spans 17 amino acids. Germline CDR1 is SGHNT and CDR2 is YYREEE (reference sequence). CDR3 in amino acids: CASSLGSSGRSSYEQYF. The CDR3 nucleotides are TGTGCCAGCAGCTTAGGGTCAAGCGGGAGGAGCTCCTACGAGCAGTACTTC.

This clone is a singleton in its sample. The chain couples TRBV7-3 to TRBJ2-2; either TRBD1 or TRBD2 may supply D (7 bases each). This CDR3 has 16 amino acids. Per germline, CDR1 SGHTA and CDR2 FQGTGA. V was pared by 5 bases and J by 4 bases, with 17 bases between. The CDR3 DNA follows: TGTGCCAGCAGCCCCCAGGGGGGGGTCGGCACCGGGGAGCTGTTTTTT. It encodes CASSPQGGVGTGELFF.

The chain links TRBV11-1 to TRBJ1-2, with 9 nucleotides matching TRBD1. CDR1 is SGHAT, CDR2 FQDESV, per germline (reference sequence). The CDR3 is made up of 15 amino acids. V trimming: 5 bases; J trimming: 4 bases; junction bases outside the gene matches: 8. The CDR3, as DNA: TGTGCCAGCAGCCCAACAGGGGGCGCTGGCTATGGCTACACCTTC. This codes for CASSPTGGAGYGYTF.

This clone came up once. The sample has other DNA sequences that encode this CDR3 too. V gene TRBV7-2 combines with J gene TRBJ1-5, with D tentatively TRBD1 (5 bases). Germline values: CDR1 SGHTA, CDR2 FQGNSA. Trimming pared 1 base from V and 0 bases from J, leaving 7 bases between. The CDR3 length is 15 residues. Written as DNA, the CDR3 is TGTGCCAGCAGCTTAGGACAGTCTAGCAATCAGCCCCAGCATTTT. Protein: CASSLGQSSNQPQHF.